This passage covers 27 T cell receptor beta chains from one sample sequenced in a study of a mutant IDH1 vaccine in newly diagnosed glioma. Profiling relied on immunoSEQ multiplex PCR, and the TCRdb table lists in-frame clones only, not all of them. In the table there are 32,000 or so clones, 75% to 90% of which are singletons. Time point specified: week 5, during vaccination. Vaccine doses each comprised 300 ug of mutant IDH1 20-mer peptide, with topical imiquimod. No antigens are known for them. The sequencing here drew on peripheral blood mononuclear cells (PBMCs), taken from a glioma patient whose treatment included an IDH1 peptide vaccine. The origin of the receptors is a middle-aged woman with glioma. Some clones in this sample may be carry-over from other donors' samples.

This clone has just one count. This chain connects TRBV9 to TRBJ1-2; a possible D gene is TRBD1 (5 bases). The V end lost 7 bases, the J end lost 2 bases, and 12 bases lay between the germline ends. The germline CDR1 and CDR2 sequences are SGDLS and YYNGEE. The CDR3 spans 13 residues. The CDR3 region has the DNA TGTGCCAGCGGATGGGACGGAAACTATGGCTACACCTTC. It translates to CASGWDGNYGYTF.

The chain couples TRBV4-3 to TRBJ2-1, with D possibly being TRBD1 or TRBD2 (5 bases each). The CDR3 has 15 amino acids. V gave up 1 base and J gave up 6 bases, with 13 bases separating them. Germline V gives CDR1 LGHNA, CDR2 YSLEER. CDR3 loop: CASSQVGGLLNEQFF. CDR3 nucleotide sequence: TGCGCCAGCAGCCAAGTTGGGGGTCTGCTCAATGAGCAGTTCTTC.

The chain is built from TRBV7-9 and TRBJ2-2; a possible D gene is TRBD2 (5 bases). CDR1 and CDR2 from the germline V gene are SEHNR and FQNEAQ (reference sequence). CDR3 length: 16 residues. Trimming took off 3 bases at V and 0 bases at J, with 11 bases between the two ends. In DNA form, the CDR3 reads TGTGCCAGCAGCTTCTCGGGAAGGGCGAACACCGGGGAGCTGTTTTTT. Translation gives CASSFSGRANTGELFF.

The J gene is TRBJ2-7, the V gene TRBV6-5; unclear D gene. CDR1 and CDR2 from the germline V gene are MNHEY and SVGAGI. The CDR3 totals 13 residues. The V and J ends lost 7 bases and 2 bases respectively, with 12 bases between them. Written as DNA, the CDR3 is TGTGCCAGCAAGCTCCCGGGCCCCTACGAGCAGTACTTC. Protein product: CASKLPGPYEQYF.

In this sample, this clone is medium-sized. The chain combines TRBV12-5 with TRBJ1-1; D uncertain. This CDR3 has 11 residues. Germline values: CDR1 LGHNT, CDR2 FRNRAP. Trimming cost V 6 bases and J 2 bases, with 4 bases left between them. The CDR3 DNA follows: TGTGCTAGTGGCCACAACACTGAAGCTTTCTTT. Protein sequence: CASGHNTEAFF.

The V gene is TRBV6-5, the J gene TRBJ2-3; 9 bases align to TRBD1. The length of the CDR3 is 16 residues. Germline V gene data show CDR1 as MNHEY and CDR2 as SVGAGI. The junction had 6 bases not matched to a gene; V was cut back by 0 bases and J by 5 bases. CDR3 amino acids: CASSYSGDRVRDTQYF. The CDR3 DNA reads TGTGCCAGCAGTTACTCTGGGGACAGGGTTAGAGATACGCAGTATTTT.

This clone is a singleton in its sample. The chain carries TRBV5-1 and TRBJ1-6; a weak D match, TRBD1 (5 bases). Germline V gives CDR1 SGHRS, CDR2 YFSETQ. Deletions cut 0 bases from V and 7 bases from J, with 11 bases between. CDR3 length equals 15 residues. The CDR3 nucleotides are TGCGCCAGCAGCTTGGCCGAACAGGTGAATTCACCCCTCCACTTT. Its protein product is CASSLAEQVNSPLHF.

The chain joins TRBV10-1 to TRBJ2-5; possibly TRBD2 for D (5 bases). Germline-derived CDR1 and CDR2 are WNHNN and SYGVQD (reference sequence). The CDR3 covers 14 residues. V gave up 8 bases and J gave up 4 bases, with 17 bases separating them. The CDR3: CASLPGPGRETQYF. The DNA for the CDR3 is TGCGCCAGCTTACCGGGTCCTGGGAGAGAGACCCAGTACTTC.

The chain uses TRBV28 and TRBJ1-5; D might be TRBD1 (6 bases). Germline V gives CDR1 MDHEN, CDR2 SYDVKM. V lost 5 bases and J lost 4, with 12 bases in between. This CDR3 is built from 14 residues. The CDR3 DNA follows: TGTGCCAGCAGTCGACAGGTGGGAAATCAGCCCCAGCATTTT. The encoded protein is CASSRQVGNQPQHF.

V is TRBV9 and J is TRBJ2-3, with 7 bases that match TRBD2. Unmatched junction bases numbered 6, after V lost 1 base and J lost 4 bases. The CDR3 totals 15 residues. Germline loops: CDR1 SGDLS, CDR2 YYNGEE. The DNA of the CDR3 is TGTGCCAGCAGCGTAAGTGGGAGGGAGGCAGATACGCAGTATTTT. Translated: CASSVSGREADTQYF.

V and J are TRBV29-1 and TRBJ2-2; D gene uncertain. The V gene's germline CDR1 is SQVTM and CDR2 ANQGSEA. This CDR3 has 14 residues. Trimming pared 0 bases from V and 3 bases from J, leaving 8 bases between. The CDR3 nucleotides read TGCAGCGTTGAAGATCGGCCCGACACCGGGGAGCTGTTTTTT. Encoded protein: CSVEDRPDTGELFF.

V and J are TRBV9 and TRBJ1-5, with D perhaps TRBD1 (5 bases). From germline, CDR1 is SGDLS and CDR2 YYNGEE. This CDR3 has 15 residues. With 0 bases removed from V and 5 bases from J, the gap between germline ends came to 12 bases. CDR3 nucleotides: TGTGCCAGCAGCGTAGATGGGGCAAGCCATCAGCCCCAGCATTTT. This codes for CASSVDGASHQPQHF.

The V call is TRBV19, the J call TRBJ1-2, with TRBD1 identical over 9 bases. The CDR3 consists of 14 residues. Germline-derived CDR1 and CDR2 are LNHDA and SQIVND (reference sequence). With 5 bases clipped from V and 6 bases from J, the junction kept 7 bases outside the gene matches. DNA for the CDR3: TGTGCCAGTAGTGACAGGGGGAGAACAGATGGCTACACCTTC. Its protein is CASSDRGRTDGYTF.

The V and J genes are TRBV6-6 and TRBJ2-1, with D maybe TRBD2 (6 bases). The CDR3 covers 14 residues. Trimming removed 6 bases from V and 3 bases from J, with 12 bases in between. Germline V gives CDR1 MNHNY, CDR2 SVGAGI (reference sequence). Here the CDR3 DNA reads TGTGCCAGCAGCCCCGGGGGTGTCTACAATGAGCAGTTCTTC. This encodes CASSPGGVYNEQFF.

V and J are TRBV29-1 and TRBJ2-2; the D gene is possibly TRBD1 (5 bases). Germline CDR1 SQVTM, CDR2 ANQGSEA. V lost 6 bases and J 6 bases, leaving 23 bases between the germline ends. The CDR3 length is 16 residues. The CDR3 DNA follows: TGCAGCGTGACCGTTAATGCAGGGTGGTCGGCCGGGGAGCTGTTTTTT. It codes for CSVTVNAGWSAGELFF.

This clone was picked up one time. The chain couples TRBV9 to TRBJ2-1, with TRBD2 matching over 8 bases. This CDR3 comprises 16 residues. Germline lookup yields CDR1 SGDLS and CDR2 YYNGEE. With 4 bases clipped from V and 7 bases from J, the junction kept 13 bases outside the gene matches. The CDR3 sequence is CASSPPPGGAGNEQFF. The CDR3 coding sequence is TGTGCCAGCAGCCCTCCCCCCGGGGGGGCCGGGAATGAGCAGTTCTTC.

This chain uses TRBV18 with TRBJ2-5; D assignment may be TRBD1 or TRBD2 (5 bases each). V was cut by 1 base and J by 5 bases, with 11 bases left in between. CDR1 and CDR2 (germline): KGHSH, LQKENI. This CDR3 has 14 residues. CDR3 DNA sequence: TGTGCCAGCTCACCACAGGGGACCGAGGAGACCCAGTACTTC. Its translation is CASSPQGTEETQYF.

The sample holds a few counts of this clone. J is TRBJ2-3 and V is TRBV2; tentative D call: TRBD2 (6 bases). CDR3 length: 14 residues. Trimming removed 11 bases at V and 2 bases at J, with 17 bases between. Germline CDR1 is SNHLY and CDR2 is FYNNEI. CDR3 residues: CALRRAALTDTQYF. The CDR3 DNA sequence: TGTGCCCTAAGGAGGGCAGCCCTCACAGATACGCAGTATTTT. Looking up the rest from reference TRBV2 and TRBJ2-3 gives the full variable domain: EPEVTQTPSHQVTQMGQEVILRCVPISNHLYFYWYRQILGQKVEFLVSFYNNEISEKSEIFDDQFSVERPDGSNFTLKIRSTKLEDSAMYFCALRRAALTDTQYFGPGTRLTVL.

The chain links TRBV5-1 to TRBJ2-7, with TRBD1 as a possible D gene (6 bases). The CDR3 covers 13 residues. Germline loops: CDR1 SGHRS, CDR2 YFSETQ. V lost 0 bases and J lost 11, with 15 bases in between. DNA of the CDR3: TGCGCCAGCAGCTTGGTACAACAGGGTGTGAAGTACTTC. This sequence encodes CASSLVQQGVKYF.

The chain is built from TRBV7-6 and TRBJ2-7, with 9 positions matching TRBD2. The CDR3 runs to 15 residues. V lost 2 bases, J lost 7 bases, and 9 bases stayed unmatched. Germline-derived CDR1 and CDR2 are SGHVS and FNYEAQ. DNA for the CDR3: TGTGCCAGCAGCTTAAGGCGGGGGGGGACGCGGGAGCAGTACTTC. This encodes CASSLRRGGTREQYF.

The chain has TRBV13 and TRBJ2-7, with unresolved D. The germline V gene has CDR1 PRHDT and CDR2 FYEKMQ (reference sequence). V was cut by 3 bases and J by 0 bases, with 6 bases left in between. The CDR3 runs to 13 residues. The CDR3 here is CASSLVFSYEQYF. For the CDR3, the DNA is TGTGCCAGCAGCTTGGTCTTCTCCTACGAGCAGTACTTC.

The chain links TRBV6-1 to TRBJ2-3, with D tentatively TRBD2 (6 bases). Germline V gene data show CDR1 as MNHNS and CDR2 as SASEGT. Between the trimmed V and J ends, which lost 3 bases and 6 bases, there was a span of 13 bases. The CDR3 extends over 14 amino acids. CDR3 residues: CASSDIAERDTQYF. For the CDR3, the DNA is TGTGCCAGCAGTGACATAGCGGAACGGGATACGCAGTATTTT.

The chain joins TRBV9 to TRBJ2-2; 7 bases align to TRBD1. The CDR3 spans 15 residues. The junction had 5 bases not matched to a gene; V was cut back by 0 bases and J by 6 bases. The V gene's germline CDR1 is SGDLS and CDR2 YYNGEE. In nucleotides, the CDR3 is TGTGCCAGCAGCGTAGAGGACAGGTATTCCGGGGAGCTGTTTTTT. As protein: CASSVEDRYSGELFF.

V gene TRBV28 combines with J gene TRBJ1-2; no definite D call. The CDR3 has 14 amino acids. Germline CDR1 and CDR2: MDHEN and SYDVKM. V gave up 3 bases and J gave up 2 bases, with 10 bases separating them. The DNA of the CDR3 is TGTGCCAGCAGTTTGTACAACTCCAACTATGGCTACACCTTC. Its protein product is CASSLYNSNYGYTF.

As regards this clone: A read error may account for a junction end that differs from germline. The chain uses TRBV11-2 and TRBJ1-1, with a tentative D call TRBD1 (5 bases). Germline loops: CDR1 SGHAT, CDR2 FQNNGV. The CDR3 contains 14 residues. For the CDR3, the DNA is TGTGCCAGCAGCTTAGTGACGGGACGGCCTTTGCATGTCTTT. It is translated as CASSLVTGRPLHVF.

There are a few counts of this clone. The V and J genes are TRBV6-6 and TRBJ2-7; TRBD2 matches 7 bases. Trimming removed 7 bases from V and 6 bases from J; junction bases left unmatched: 12. This CDR3 contains 14 residues. Germline loops: CDR1 MNHNY, CDR2 SVGAGI (reference sequence). This CDR3 reads CASTRTGWEGEQYF. Written as DNA, the CDR3 is TGTGCCAGCACCCGGACTGGGTGGGAGGGCGAGCAGTACTTC.

This rearrangement joins TRBV7-3 to TRBJ1-6; 8 nucleotides match TRBD1. This CDR3 spans 17 amino acids. The J segment lost 9 bases and the V segment lost 9 bases, leaving 19 bases of the junction unmatched. Per the germline V gene, CDR1 is SGHTA and CDR2 is FQGTGA. Here the CDR3 reads CARARTGTFYTASPLHF. For the CDR3, the DNA is TGTGCCAGGGCGAGGACAGGGACTTTTTATACCGCTTCACCCCTCCACTTT.